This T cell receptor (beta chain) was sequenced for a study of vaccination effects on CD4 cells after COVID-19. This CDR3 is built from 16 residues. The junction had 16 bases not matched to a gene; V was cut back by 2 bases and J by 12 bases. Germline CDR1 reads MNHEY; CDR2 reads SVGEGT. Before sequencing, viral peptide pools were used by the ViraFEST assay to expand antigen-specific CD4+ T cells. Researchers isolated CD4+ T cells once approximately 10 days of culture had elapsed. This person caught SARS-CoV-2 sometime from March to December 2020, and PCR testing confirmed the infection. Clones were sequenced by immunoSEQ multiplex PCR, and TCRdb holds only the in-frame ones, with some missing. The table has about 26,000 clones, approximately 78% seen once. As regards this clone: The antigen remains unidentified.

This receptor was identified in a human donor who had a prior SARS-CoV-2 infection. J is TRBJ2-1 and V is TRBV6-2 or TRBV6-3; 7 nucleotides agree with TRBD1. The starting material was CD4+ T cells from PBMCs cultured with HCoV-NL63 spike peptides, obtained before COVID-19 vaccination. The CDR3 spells CASSYRTYRGRFGQFF. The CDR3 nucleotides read TGTGCCAGCAGTTACCGGACATACAGGGGCCGGTTTGGGCAGTTCTTC.